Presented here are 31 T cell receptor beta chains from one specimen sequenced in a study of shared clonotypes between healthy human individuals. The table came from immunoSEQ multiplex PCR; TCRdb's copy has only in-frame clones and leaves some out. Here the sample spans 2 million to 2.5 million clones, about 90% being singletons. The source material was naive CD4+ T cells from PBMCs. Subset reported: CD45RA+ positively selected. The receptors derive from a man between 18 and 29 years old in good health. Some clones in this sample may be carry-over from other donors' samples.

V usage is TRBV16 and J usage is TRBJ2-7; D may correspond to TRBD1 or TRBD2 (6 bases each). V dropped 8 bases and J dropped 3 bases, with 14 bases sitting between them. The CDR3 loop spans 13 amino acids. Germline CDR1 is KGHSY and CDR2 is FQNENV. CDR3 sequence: CASGRGQIYEQYF. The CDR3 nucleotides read TGTGCCAGCGGTCGGGGGCAGATCTACGAGCAGTACTTC.

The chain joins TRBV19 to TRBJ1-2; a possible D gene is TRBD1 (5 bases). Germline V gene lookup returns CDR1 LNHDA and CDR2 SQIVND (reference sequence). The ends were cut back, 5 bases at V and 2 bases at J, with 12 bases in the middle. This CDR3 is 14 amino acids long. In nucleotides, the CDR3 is TGTGCCAGTAGTCCGACAGTTCTCAACTATGGCTACACCTTC. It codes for CASSPTVLNYGYTF.

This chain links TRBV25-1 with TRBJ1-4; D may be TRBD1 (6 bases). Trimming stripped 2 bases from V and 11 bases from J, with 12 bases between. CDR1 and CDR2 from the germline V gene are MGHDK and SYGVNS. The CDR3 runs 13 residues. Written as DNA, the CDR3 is TGTGCCAGCAGTGAACAGGGGCAGGGTAAACTGTTTTTT. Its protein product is CASSEQGQGKLFF.

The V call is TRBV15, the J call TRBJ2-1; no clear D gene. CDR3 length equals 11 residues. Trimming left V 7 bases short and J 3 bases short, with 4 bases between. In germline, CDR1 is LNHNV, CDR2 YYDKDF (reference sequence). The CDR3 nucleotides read TGTGCCACCACCAGCTACAATGAGCAGTTCTTC. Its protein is CATTSYNEQFF.

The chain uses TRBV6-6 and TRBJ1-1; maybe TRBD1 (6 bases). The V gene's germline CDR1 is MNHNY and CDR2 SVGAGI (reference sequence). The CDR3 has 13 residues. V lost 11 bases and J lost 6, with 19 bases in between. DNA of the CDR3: TGTGCCTCCCAACAAGGGGGTATGTCTGAAGCTTTCTTT. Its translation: CASQQGGMSEAFF.

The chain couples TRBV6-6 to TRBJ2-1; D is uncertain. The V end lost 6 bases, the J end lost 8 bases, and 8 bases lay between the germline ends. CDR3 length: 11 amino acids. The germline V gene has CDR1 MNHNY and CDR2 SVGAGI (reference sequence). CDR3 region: CASSERDEQFF. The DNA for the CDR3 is TGTGCCAGCAGCGAAAGAGATGAGCAGTTCTTC.

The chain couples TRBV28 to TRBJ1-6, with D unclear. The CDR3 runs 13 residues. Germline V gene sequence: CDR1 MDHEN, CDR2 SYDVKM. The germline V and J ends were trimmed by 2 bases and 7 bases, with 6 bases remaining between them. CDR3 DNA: TGTGCCAGCAGTTTACCTTTGAATTCACCCCTCCACTTT. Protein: CASSLPLNSPLHF.

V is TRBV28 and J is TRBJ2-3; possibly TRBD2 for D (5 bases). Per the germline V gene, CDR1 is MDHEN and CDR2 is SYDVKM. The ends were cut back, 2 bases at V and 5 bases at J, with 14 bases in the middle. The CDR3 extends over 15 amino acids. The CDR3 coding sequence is TGTGCCAGCAGTTTAGCCCGGACTCCGGTAGATACGCAGTATTTT. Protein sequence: CASSLARTPVDTQYF.

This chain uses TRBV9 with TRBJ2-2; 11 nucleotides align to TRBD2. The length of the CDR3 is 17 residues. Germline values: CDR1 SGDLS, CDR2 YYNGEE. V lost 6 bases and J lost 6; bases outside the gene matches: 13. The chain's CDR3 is CASTKETSGAQPGELFF. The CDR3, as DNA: TGTGCCAGCACCAAAGAGACTAGCGGGGCCCAACCCGGGGAGCTGTTTTTT.

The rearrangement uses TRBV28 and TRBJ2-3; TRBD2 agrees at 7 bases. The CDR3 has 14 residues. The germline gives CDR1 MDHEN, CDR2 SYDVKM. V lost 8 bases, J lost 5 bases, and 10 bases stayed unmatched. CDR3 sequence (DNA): TGTGCCAGCCGGGTCGTTGGGGAGGGAGATACGCAGTATTTT. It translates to CASRVVGEGDTQYF.

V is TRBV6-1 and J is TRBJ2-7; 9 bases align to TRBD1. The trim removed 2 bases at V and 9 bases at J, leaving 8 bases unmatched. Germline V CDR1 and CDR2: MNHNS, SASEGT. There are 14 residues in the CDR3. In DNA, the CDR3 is TGTGCCAGCAGTGAACCGGGACAGGGCTTAAGGCAGTACTTC. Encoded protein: CASSEPGQGLRQYF.

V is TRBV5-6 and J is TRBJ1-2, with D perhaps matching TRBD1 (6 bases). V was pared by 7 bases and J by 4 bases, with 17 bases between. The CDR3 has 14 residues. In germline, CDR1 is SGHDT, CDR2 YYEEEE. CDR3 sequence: CASGMGGQGYGYTF. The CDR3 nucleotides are TGTGCCAGCGGCATGGGGGGGCAGGGCTATGGCTACACCTTC.

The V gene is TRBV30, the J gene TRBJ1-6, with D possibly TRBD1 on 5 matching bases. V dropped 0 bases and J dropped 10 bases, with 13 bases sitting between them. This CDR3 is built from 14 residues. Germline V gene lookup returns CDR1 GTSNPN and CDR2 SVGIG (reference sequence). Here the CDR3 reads CAWSVPGWGSPLHF. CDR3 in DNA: TGTGCCTGGAGTGTACCGGGGTGGGGGTCACCCCTCCACTTT.

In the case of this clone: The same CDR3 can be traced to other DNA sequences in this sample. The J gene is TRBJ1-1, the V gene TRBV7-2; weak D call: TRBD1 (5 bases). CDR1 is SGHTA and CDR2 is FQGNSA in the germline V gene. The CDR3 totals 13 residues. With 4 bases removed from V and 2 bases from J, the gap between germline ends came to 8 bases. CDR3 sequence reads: CASSSGPNTEAFF. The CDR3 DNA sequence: TGTGCCAGCAGCTCGGGACCTAACACTGAAGCTTTCTTT.

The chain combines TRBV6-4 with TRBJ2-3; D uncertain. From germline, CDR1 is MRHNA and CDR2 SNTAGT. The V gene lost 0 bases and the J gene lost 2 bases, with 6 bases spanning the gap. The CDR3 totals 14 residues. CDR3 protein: CASSDSGNTDTQYF. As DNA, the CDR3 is TGTGCCAGCAGTGACTCGGGCAACACAGATACGCAGTATTTT.

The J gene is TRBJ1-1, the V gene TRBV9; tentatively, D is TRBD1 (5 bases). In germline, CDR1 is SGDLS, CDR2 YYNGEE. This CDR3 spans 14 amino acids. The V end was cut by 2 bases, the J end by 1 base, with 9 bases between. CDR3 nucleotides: TGTGCCAGCAGCGTGGGACCGGCGAACACTGAAGCTTTCTTT. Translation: CASSVGPANTEAFF.

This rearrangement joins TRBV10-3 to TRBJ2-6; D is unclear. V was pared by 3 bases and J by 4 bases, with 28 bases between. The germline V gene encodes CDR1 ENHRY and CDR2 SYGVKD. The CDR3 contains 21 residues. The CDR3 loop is CAISDPLGTQRTQAGANVLTF. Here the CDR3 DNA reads TGTGCCATCAGTGACCCCCTTGGCACACAGCGTACCCAAGCAGGGGCCAACGTCCTGACTTTC.

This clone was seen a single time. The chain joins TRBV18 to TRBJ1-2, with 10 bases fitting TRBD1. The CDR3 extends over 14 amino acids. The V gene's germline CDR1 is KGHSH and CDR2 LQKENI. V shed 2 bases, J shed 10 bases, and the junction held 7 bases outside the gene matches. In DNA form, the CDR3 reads TGTGCCAGCTCACCATTGGGACAGGGGTACGTCTACACCTTC. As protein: CASSPLGQGYVYTF.

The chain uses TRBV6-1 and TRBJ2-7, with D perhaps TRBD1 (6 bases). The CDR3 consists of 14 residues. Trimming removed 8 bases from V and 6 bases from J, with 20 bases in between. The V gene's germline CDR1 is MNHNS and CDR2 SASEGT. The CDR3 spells CASRPTGGLGEQYF. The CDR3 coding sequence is TGTGCCAGCCGCCCGACAGGTGGGCTAGGCGAGCAGTACTTC.

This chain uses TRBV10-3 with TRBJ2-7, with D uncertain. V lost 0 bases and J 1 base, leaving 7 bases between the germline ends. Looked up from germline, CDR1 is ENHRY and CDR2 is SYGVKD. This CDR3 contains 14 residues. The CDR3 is CAISESLGSYEQYF. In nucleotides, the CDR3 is TGTGCCATCAGTGAGTCTTTAGGTTCCTACGAGCAGTACTTC.

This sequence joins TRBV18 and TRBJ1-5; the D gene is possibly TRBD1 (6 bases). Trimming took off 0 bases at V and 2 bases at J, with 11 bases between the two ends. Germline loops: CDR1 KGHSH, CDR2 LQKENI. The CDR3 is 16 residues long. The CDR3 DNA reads TGTGCCAGCTCACCACCGAGGGGGTCAGGCAATCAGCCCCAGCATTTT. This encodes CASSPPRGSGNQPQHF.

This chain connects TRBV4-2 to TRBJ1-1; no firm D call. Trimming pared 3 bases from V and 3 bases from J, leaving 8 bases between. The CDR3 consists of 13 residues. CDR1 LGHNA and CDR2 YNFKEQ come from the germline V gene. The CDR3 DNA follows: TGTGCCAGCAGCCAGTCTGTGGACACTGAAGCTTTCTTT. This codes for CASSQSVDTEAFF.

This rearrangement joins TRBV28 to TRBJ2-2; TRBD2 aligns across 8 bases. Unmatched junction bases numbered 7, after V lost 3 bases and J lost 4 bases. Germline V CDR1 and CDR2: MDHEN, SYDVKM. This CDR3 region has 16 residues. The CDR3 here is CASSFAGGRSTGELFF. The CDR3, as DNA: TGTGCCAGCAGTTTTGCGGGGGGTAGGTCCACCGGGGAGCTGTTTTTT.

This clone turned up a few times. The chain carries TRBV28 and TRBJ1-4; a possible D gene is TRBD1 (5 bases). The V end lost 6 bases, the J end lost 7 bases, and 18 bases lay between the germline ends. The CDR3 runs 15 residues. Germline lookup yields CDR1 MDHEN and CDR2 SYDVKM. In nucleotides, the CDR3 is TGTGCCAGCAGCACGATACATGGTGGGACTGAAAAACTGTTTTTT. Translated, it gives CASSTIHGGTEKLFF.

The CDR3 nucleotides read TGTGCCAGTAGTATAGGGTCAGGAGAAGAGACCCAGTACTTC. Translating it yields CASSIGSGEETQYF. This chain joins TRBV19 and TRBJ2-5; D unclear. Germline lookup yields CDR1 LNHDA and CDR2 SQIVND (reference sequence). CDR3 length equals 14 residues. V shed 1 base and J shed 3 bases, with 9 bases lying between them.

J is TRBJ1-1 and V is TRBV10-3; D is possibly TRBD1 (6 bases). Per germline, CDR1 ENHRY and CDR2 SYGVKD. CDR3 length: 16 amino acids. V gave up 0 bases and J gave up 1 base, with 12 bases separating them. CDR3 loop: CAISESKSGANTEAFF. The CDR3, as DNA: TGTGCCATCAGTGAGTCGAAGTCAGGGGCGAACACTGAAGCTTTCTTT.

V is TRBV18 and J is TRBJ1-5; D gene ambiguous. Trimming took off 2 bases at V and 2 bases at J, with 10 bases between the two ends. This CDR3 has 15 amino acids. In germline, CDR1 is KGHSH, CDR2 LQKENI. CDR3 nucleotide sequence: TGTGCCAGCTCACCAATGGGTCGGGGCAATCAGCCCCAGCATTTT. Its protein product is CASSPMGRGNQPQHF.

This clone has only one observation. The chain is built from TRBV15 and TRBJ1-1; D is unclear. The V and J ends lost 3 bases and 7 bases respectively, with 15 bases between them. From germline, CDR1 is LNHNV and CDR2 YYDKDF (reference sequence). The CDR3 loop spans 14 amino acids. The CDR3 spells CATSSGWARLEAFF. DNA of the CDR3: TGTGCCACCAGCAGTGGTTGGGCCCGCCTTGAAGCTTTCTTT.

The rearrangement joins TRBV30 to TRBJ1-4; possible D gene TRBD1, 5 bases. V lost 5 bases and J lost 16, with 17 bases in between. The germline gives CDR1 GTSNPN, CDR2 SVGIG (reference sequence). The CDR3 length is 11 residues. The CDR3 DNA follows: TGTGCCTGGGGGGCAGCAGGGTTACAGTTTTTT. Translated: CAWGAAGLQFF.

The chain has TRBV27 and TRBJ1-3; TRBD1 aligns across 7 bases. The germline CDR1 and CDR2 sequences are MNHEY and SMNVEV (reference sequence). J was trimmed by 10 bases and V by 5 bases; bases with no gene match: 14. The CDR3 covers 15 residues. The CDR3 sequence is CASSPTGTAPGTIYF. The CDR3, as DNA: TGTGCCAGCAGTCCCACCGGGACAGCGCCGGGAACCATATATTTT.

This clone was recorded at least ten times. In DNA, the CDR3 is TGCAGCGTATCCGAGGGGAACACTGAAGCTTTCTTT. It codes for CSVSEGNTEAFF. The chain carries TRBV29-1 and TRBJ1-1; D remains unclear. This CDR3 is built from 12 residues. Trimming left V 6 bases short and J 1 base short, with 9 bases between. The germline V gene has CDR1 SQVTM and CDR2 ANQGSEA.